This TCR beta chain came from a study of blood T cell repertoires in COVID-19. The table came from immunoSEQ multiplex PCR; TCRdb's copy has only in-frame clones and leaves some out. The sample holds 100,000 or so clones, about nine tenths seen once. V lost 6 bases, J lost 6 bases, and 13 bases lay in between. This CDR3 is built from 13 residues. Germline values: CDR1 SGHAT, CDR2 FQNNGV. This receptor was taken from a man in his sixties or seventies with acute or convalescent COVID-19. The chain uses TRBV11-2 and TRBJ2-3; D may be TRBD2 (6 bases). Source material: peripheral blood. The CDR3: CASREGMTDTQYF. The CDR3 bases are TGTGCCAGCAGGGAGGGGATGACTGATACGCAGTATTTT.